These 11 T cell receptor beta chains were all obtained from the same sample, sequenced in a study of response to subunit inactivated influenza vaccine. TCRdb re-called the RT-PCR reads with MiXCR, one entry per CDR3 protein. The sample gives roughly 540,000 distinct CDR3 sequences, roughly 25% of which show up once; about 2.8% is in the top ten. The same data also went into a second study, on T cells expressing NK-cell markers. That source adds: Researchers built TCR beta cDNA using 5'RACE template switching with UMIs.

The material was CD4+ T cells sorted from PBMCs, obtained 12 days after vaccination. These receptor sequences come from a man in his fifties who received an inactivated influenza vaccine.

To note about this clonotype: A junction boundary mismatches the germline segment, possibly from a read error. The chain carries TRBV28 and TRBJ2-6; TRBD1 aligns across 10 bases. The V gene's germline CDR1 is MDHEN and CDR2 SYDVKM. The CDR3 sequence is 19 residues long. The CDR3 here is CASRSSDRGRVRGANVLTF. CDR3 coding DNA: TGTGCCAGCAGATCCTCGGACAGGGGGAGGGTGAGAGGGGCTAACGTCCTGACTTTC.

In this sample, this clonotype turned up a few times. This chain uses TRBV29-1 with TRBJ2-3; D might be TRBD1 (7 bases). CDR1 SQVTM and CDR2 ANQGSEA come from the germline V gene. Trimming shortened V by 1 base and J by 5 bases, and 19 bases separated the two germline ends. The CDR3 has 16 residues. CDR3 nucleotides: TGCAGCGTTGAAGCGGGCGGGACAGCTGCCGGAGATACGCAGTATTTT. Its translation: CSVEAGGTAAGDTQYF.

This clonotype was recorded a few times. The chain uses TRBV9 and TRBJ2-2, with 9 bases identical to TRBD1. V was clipped by 1 base and J by 2 bases; unmatched bases: 3. The CDR3 has 16 amino acids. Germline loops: CDR1 SGDLS, CDR2 YYNGEE. This CDR3 reads CASSVRTGVNTGELFF. DNA for the CDR3: TGTGCCAGCAGCGTACGGACAGGGGTTAACACCGGGGAGCTGTTTTTT.

This clonotype was counted between two and nine times. V is TRBV4-2 and J is TRBJ2-3; TRBD2 matches at 12 bases. The CDR3 is 16 amino acids. Looked up from germline, CDR1 is LGHNA and CDR2 is YNFKEQ. J was trimmed by 6 bases and V by 4 bases; bases with no gene match: 8. The CDR3 DNA reads TGTGCCAGCAGCCCTAGTCTAGCGGGAGGGTCGGATACGCAGTATTTT. This gives the protein CASSPSLAGGSDTQYF.

This clonotype was observed at least ten times. J is TRBJ2-1 and V is TRBV5-1; no clear D. This CDR3 region has 16 residues. The germline V gene encodes CDR1 SGHRS and CDR2 YFSETQ. V was trimmed by 4 bases and J by 2 bases, leaving 16 bases between them. CDR3 in DNA: TGCGCCAGCAGCCGTGAGGTAGCCCAGACCTACAATGAGCAGTTCTTC. As protein: CASSREVAQTYNEQFF.

This clonotype has a handful of counts. This chain connects TRBV20-1 to TRBJ2-1, with D unresolved. The germline V gene encodes CDR1 DFQATT and CDR2 SNEGSKA (reference sequence). V lost 6 bases to trimming and J lost 1 base, with 13 bases between them. The CDR3 covers 14 residues. The CDR3: CSAEVVNSYNEQFF. The CDR3 DNA reads as TGCAGTGCAGAAGTAGTAAATTCCTACAATGAGCAGTTCTTC.

The V and J genes are TRBV11-1 and TRBJ2-5; D remains ambiguous. The CDR3 is 14 amino acids. CDR1 SGHAT and CDR2 FQDESV come from the germline V gene (reference sequence). The germline V and J ends were trimmed by 2 bases and 2 bases, with 9 bases remaining between them. The CDR3 coding sequence is TGTGCCAGCAGCTTATCGGTGGAACAAGAGACCCAGTACTTC. It translates to CASSLSVEQETQYF.

This clonotype was observed a handful of times. The CDR3 spells CSVDPGQGREQYF. In DNA, the CDR3 is TGCAGCGTTGACCCGGGACAGGGTCGGGAGCAGTACTTC. The chain has TRBV29-1 and TRBJ2-7; 9 positions agree with TRBD1. This CDR3 has 13 residues. Germline CDR1 is SQVTM and CDR2 is ANQGSEA. Trimming took 3 bases from V and 7 from J; bases not matched to a gene: 7.

The chain has TRBV21-1 and TRBJ1-1. TRBV21-1 has pseudogene status. CDR3 length equals 13 residues. The CDR3 coding sequence is TGTGCCAGCAGCAAAGATAACCGAAGGAAAGCTTTCTTT. Its protein product is CASSKDNRRKAFF.

The chain employs TRBV4-3 and TRBJ2-1, with 8 positions matching TRBD2. Germline V gives CDR1 LGHNA, CDR2 YSLEER. The CDR3 is 17 residues long. After removal of 2 bases from V and 0 bases from J, the junction contained 6 bases not matched to a gene. The CDR3 loop is CASSQYIGGVSYNEQFF. The DNA for the CDR3 is TGCGCCAGCAGCCAATACATCGGGGGGGTCTCCTACAATGAGCAGTTCTTC.

This clonotype showed up many times. The gene calls are TRBV4-3 and TRBJ2-3, with 8 bases lining up with TRBD1. CDR1 LGHNA and CDR2 YSLEER come from the germline V gene. The junction had 9 bases not matched to a gene; V was cut back by 0 bases and J by 4 bases. The CDR3 totals 17 residues. CDR3 sequence reads: CASSQDLPGGMADTQYF. In DNA form, the CDR3 reads TGCGCCAGCAGCCAAGATCTTCCAGGGGGCATGGCAGATACGCAGTATTTT.